Described below is a single T cell receptor beta chain sequence and its context. The data belong to a study of CD4 and CD8 cells across lung adenocarcinoma regions. The patients had localized lung adenocarcinoma, a non-small cell subtype. The CDR3 totals 15 residues. V shed 2 bases, J shed 10 bases, and the junction held 12 bases outside the gene matches. The germline V gene encodes CDR1 SGHDN and CDR2 FVKESK. TCRdb reprocessed the PCR reads with MiXCR, giving one entry per CDR3 protein. Among around 15,000 distinct CDR3 sequences listed, around 45% were seen once. The receptor comes from a male donor with lung adenocarcinoma. The CD4 and CD8 labels of this study may be unreliable. V is TRBV14 and J is TRBJ2-3; TRBD2 matches 7 bases. Sequenced material: CD4+ T cells from the center of a lung tumor. Here the CDR3 DNA reads TGTGCCAGCAGCCAAATAATAGCGGGCGGTGCTCCGCAGTATTTT. It translates to CASSQIIAGGAPQYF. Full variable domain (outside the CDR3, taken from reference TRBV14 and TRBJ2-3): EAGVTQFPSHSVIEKGQTVTLRCDPISGHDNLYWYRRVMGKEIKFLLHFVKESKQDESGMPNNRFLAERTGGTYSTLKVQPAELEDSGVYFCASSQIIAGGAPQYFGPGTRLTVL.